The clone carrying this T cell receptor beta chain was seen once. Its antigen is not identified. CDR1 SGHRS and CDR2 YFSETQ come from the germline V gene. This CDR3 is 13 amino acids long. Deletions cut 0 bases from V and 8 bases from J, with 11 bases between. This sample is part of a study of T cell responses to AZD1222 COVID-19 vaccine. Study observations and caveats: Among AZD1222 vaccinees, only 6 or 7 were seropositive at baseline. The donor group comprised mostly white British people and more females; the analysis possibly underestimated clonal diversity.

The table came from immunoSEQ multiplex PCR; TCRdb's copy has only in-frame clones and leaves some out. The profile shows roughly 150,000 clones, roughly nine tenths of them singletons. The clonotype was recovered from an adult in good health. The specimen was peripheral blood, collected on day 0 of AZD1222 vaccination. This sequence joins TRBV5-1 and TRBJ1-2, with D possibly being TRBD1 (6 bases). This CDR3 is CASSLEGVRGYTF. CDR3 nucleotides: TGCGCCAGCAGCTTGGAGGGGGTCCGGGGCTACACCTTC.